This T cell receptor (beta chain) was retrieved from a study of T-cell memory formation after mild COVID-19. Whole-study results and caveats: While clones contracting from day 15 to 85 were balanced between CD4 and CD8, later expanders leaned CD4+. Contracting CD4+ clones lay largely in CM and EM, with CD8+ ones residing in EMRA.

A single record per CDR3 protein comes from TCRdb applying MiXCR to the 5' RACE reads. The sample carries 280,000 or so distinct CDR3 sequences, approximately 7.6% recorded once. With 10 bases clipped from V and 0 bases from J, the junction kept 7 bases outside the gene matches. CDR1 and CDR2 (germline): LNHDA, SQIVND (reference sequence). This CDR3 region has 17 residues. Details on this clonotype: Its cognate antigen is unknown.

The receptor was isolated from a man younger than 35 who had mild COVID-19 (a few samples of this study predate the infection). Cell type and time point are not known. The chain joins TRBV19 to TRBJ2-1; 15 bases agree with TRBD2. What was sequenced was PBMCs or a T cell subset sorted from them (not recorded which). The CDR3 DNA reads TGTGCCACCCTTGGACTAGCGGGGGGGAGCTCCTACAATGAGCAGTTCTTC. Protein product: CATLGLAGGSSYNEQFF.